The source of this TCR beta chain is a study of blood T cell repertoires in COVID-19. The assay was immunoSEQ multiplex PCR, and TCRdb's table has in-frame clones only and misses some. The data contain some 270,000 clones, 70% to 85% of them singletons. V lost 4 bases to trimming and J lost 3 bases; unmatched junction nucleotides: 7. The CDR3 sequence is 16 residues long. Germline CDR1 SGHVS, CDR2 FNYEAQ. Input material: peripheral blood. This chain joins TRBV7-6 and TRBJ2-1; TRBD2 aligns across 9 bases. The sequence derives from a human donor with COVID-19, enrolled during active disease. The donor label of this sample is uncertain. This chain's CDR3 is CASSSQTSGVYNEQFF. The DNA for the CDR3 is TGTGCCAGCAGCTCCCAGACTAGCGGAGTCTACAATGAGCAGTTCTTC.